Listed here are 27 T cell receptor beta chains from one sample, sequenced in a study of tumor and adjacent non-tumor tissue in lung cancer. This sample's RNA came from whole unsorted tissue. A modified ARM-PCR protocol with three rounds of nested PCR amplified TCRbeta. TCRdb processed the multiplex PCR reads anew with MiXCR; each CDR3 protein has one entry. The data contain 200,000 to 250,000 distinct CDR3 sequences, about 76% of them singletons. The sequenced material came from lung tumor tissue. The source is a man aged 60-69 years with non-small cell lung cancer.

This clonotype was detected ten times or more. The rearrangement joins TRBV5-4 to TRBJ2-2; weak D call: TRBD1 (5 bases). V was shortened by 4 bases and J by 8 bases, with 15 bases between the two germline ends. Germline CDR1 and CDR2: SGHNT and YYREEE (reference sequence). This CDR3 has 14 amino acids. The CDR3: CASSAQDGSGELFF. In DNA form, the CDR3 reads TGTGCCAGCAGCGCACAGGACGGCTCTGGGGAGCTGTTTTTT.

Of note for this clonotype: At one end the junction does not follow the germline gene, possibly because of a read error. The chain is built from TRBV20-1 and TRBJ2-3; 11 bases are shared with TRBD2. This CDR3 contains 15 residues. Looked up from germline, CDR1 is DFQATT and CDR2 is SNEGSKA (reference sequence). CDR3 coding DNA: TGCAGTGCTCCCACTAGCGGGAGAAAGACAAATACGCAACATTTT. This sequence encodes CSAPTSGRKTNTQHF.

This clonotype was seen ten or more times. The chain uses TRBV12-3 or TRBV12-4 and TRBJ1-5; 8 nucleotides line up with TRBD1. The CDR3 totals 16 residues. The ends lost 1 base at V and 0 bases at J; junction bases unmatched: 2. As DNA, the CDR3 is TGTGCCAGCAGTTTAGGTGGGACAGGTAGCAATCAGCCCCAGCATTTT. Its translation: CASSLGGTGSNQPQHF.

This clonotype was seen at least ten times. The chain uses TRBV6-1 and TRBJ2-7, with 9 bases that match TRBD1. Trimming removed 3 bases from V and 2 bases from J; junction bases left unmatched: 5. The CDR3 spans 15 residues. Germline V gene sequence: CDR1 MNHNS, CDR2 SASEGT. The chain's CDR3 is CASSERTGATYEQYF. For the CDR3, the DNA is TGTGCCAGCAGTGAGCGGACAGGGGCGACCTACGAGCAGTACTTC.

This clonotype is a singleton in its sample. The rearrangement links TRBV18 to TRBJ2-5; D unclear. Trimming left V 3 bases short and J 5 bases short, with 7 bases between. Germline V gene data show CDR1 as KGHSH and CDR2 as LQKENI. This CDR3 contains 12 residues. CDR3 DNA sequence: TGTGCCAGCTCACCCGCCTTGGAGACCCAGTACTTC. Residues: CASSPALETQYF.

This rearrangement joins TRBV23-1 to TRBJ2-7; 9 bases align to TRBD1. TRBV23-1 is an open reading frame, and its role is uncertain. Trimming cost V 4 bases and J 6 bases; bases outside gene matches: 16. The CDR3 runs 17 residues. Here the CDR3 reads CASSPMGTGYLFCEQYF. DNA of the CDR3: TGCGCCAGCAGTCCTATGGGGACAGGGTATCTATTTTGCGAGCAGTACTTC.

This clonotype has just one count. A read error is possible here, since a much larger clone lies one base away. The chain couples TRBV28 to TRBJ1-5; a weak D match, TRBD1 (6 bases). The CDR3 contains 14 residues. Germline V lookup: CDR1 MDHEN, CDR2 SYDVKM. The CDR3 coding sequence is TGTGCCAGCAGTTTGCCGATCAGGGGTCAGTCCCAGCATTTT. Protein: CASSLPIRGQSQHF.

This clonotype has more than one count but fewer than ten. V is TRBV5-4 and J is TRBJ2-4, with D perhaps matching TRBD1 (5 bases). The CDR3 totals 16 residues. Germline loops: CDR1 SGHNT, CDR2 YYREEE (reference sequence). V gave up 0 bases and J gave up 0 bases, with 10 bases separating them. CDR3 in DNA: TGTGCCAGCAGCTTGGGGACATCCTTAGCCAAAAACATTCAGTACTTC. Translation: CASSLGTSLAKNIQYF.

There are many counts of this clonotype. V gene TRBV12-3 or TRBV12-4 combines with J gene TRBJ2-5, with D hard to call. The CDR3 runs 11 residues. Trimming left V 6 bases short and J 7 bases short, with 9 bases between. The DNA of the CDR3 is TGTGCCAGCAGCCCCGAGGCGACCCAGTACTTC. Encoded protein: CASSPEATQYF.

The V gene is TRBV11-2, the J gene TRBJ2-2; no clear D. This CDR3 contains 14 residues. V was trimmed by 3 bases and J by 2 bases, leaving 7 bases between them. From germline, CDR1 is SGHAT and CDR2 FQNNGV. The DNA of the CDR3 is TGTGCCAGCAGCTTTCACACAAACACCGGGGAGCTGTTTTTT. Translating it yields CASSFHTNTGELFF.

This chain joins TRBV20-1 and TRBJ1-1; TRBD1 might be the D (5 bases). Looked up from germline, CDR1 is DFQATT and CDR2 is SNEGSKA (reference sequence). V was pared by 2 bases and J by 1 base, with 8 bases between. CDR3 length: 13 amino acids. The CDR3 DNA follows: TGCAGTGCTAGAATTGGGGCGAACACTGAAGCTTTCTTT. Encoded protein: CSARIGANTEAFF.

The CDR3 DNA sequence: TGTGCCAGCAGGCACCACTCGGGGGAGTCCTACAATGAGCAGTTCTTC. Translated, it gives CASRHHSGESYNEQFF. The chain joins TRBV4-2 to TRBJ2-1, with D tentatively TRBD2 (6 bases). V lost 6 bases and J lost 1, with 16 bases in between. CDR3 length: 16 amino acids. Germline CDR1 and CDR2: LGHNA and YNFKEQ.

This clonotype was counted ten times or more. J is TRBJ2-5 and V is TRBV4-2, with D perhaps TRBD1 or TRBD2 (5 bases each). This CDR3 has 12 residues. Trimming pared 7 bases from V and 5 bases from J, leaving 11 bases between. In germline, CDR1 is LGHNA, CDR2 YNFKEQ. CDR3 in amino acids: CASKGSGETQYF. DNA for the CDR3: TGTGCCAGCAAGGGGAGTGGGGAGACCCAGTACTTC.

V and J are TRBV11-1 and TRBJ2-5; D unclear. This CDR3 spans 13 amino acids. Per germline, CDR1 SGHAT and CDR2 FQDESV (reference sequence). The germline V and J ends were trimmed by 5 bases and 7 bases, with 14 bases remaining between them. The DNA for the CDR3 is TGTGCCAGCAGCCAAACCTACGTAGGGACCCAGTACTTC. This gives the protein CASSQTYVGTQYF.

As regards this clonotype: Just one base apart from a much larger clone, this may be a read error. CDR3 residues: CANSPTTKYGYTF. CDR3 nucleotides: TGTGCCAACAGTCCCACGACCAAATATGGCTACACCTTC. The chain carries TRBV28 and TRBJ1-2; D ambiguous. Germline loops: CDR1 MDHEN, CDR2 SYDVKM. The CDR3 has 13 residues.

This clonotype was counted only a few times. It may be a read error: a sequence one base away is much more abundant. The gene calls are TRBV5-4 and TRBJ2-7, with D tentatively TRBD2 (6 bases). The germline gives CDR1 SGHNT, CDR2 YYREEE (reference sequence). This CDR3 has 14 residues. CDR3 residues: CVSSLNGGPYEQYF. The CDR3 nucleotides are TGTGTCAGCAGCTTGAACGGGGGACCCTACGAGCAGTACTTC.

Note on this clonotype: The DNA is omitted, as the CDR3 cannot be located on it reliably, and the CDR3 follows TCRdb's listing. The rearrangement uses TRBV7-9 and TRBJ1-2; TRBD1 is the table's D call, not checked against the DNA. CDR1 and CDR2 (germline): SEHNR, FQNEAQ (reference sequence). Ends included, the CDR3 has 15 residues. The CDR3 reads CASSLEQGVGYGNTF.

This clonotype was seen a single time. The chain recombines TRBV20-1 with TRBJ2-3; D gene ambiguous. The CDR3 covers 15 residues. The ends were cut back, 0 bases at V and 3 bases at J, with 13 bases in the middle. Per the germline V gene, CDR1 is DFQATT and CDR2 is SNEGSKA (reference sequence). CDR3: CSARDRVVRTDTQYF. CDR3 bases: TGCAGTGCTAGAGATCGGGTGGTCAGGACAGATACGCAGTATTTT.

The rearrangement links TRBV6-6 to TRBJ2-2; no reliable D call. This CDR3 has 17 residues. From germline, CDR1 is MNHNY and CDR2 SVGAGI (reference sequence). V was shortened by 5 bases and J by 6 bases, with 22 bases between the two germline ends. Here the CDR3 reads CASSPLEGAGPAGELFF. The CDR3 region has the DNA TGTGCCAGCAGTCCCCTGGAAGGCGCCGGCCCGGCCGGGGAGCTGTTTTTT.

The sample holds a few counts of this clonotype. This chain uses TRBV20-1 with TRBJ2-7; 11 bases line up with TRBD2. The CDR3 totals 14 residues. Germline V gene data show CDR1 as DFQATT and CDR2 as SNEGSKA (reference sequence). With 6 bases clipped from V and 4 bases from J, the junction kept 8 bases outside the gene matches. The CDR3 DNA reads TGCAGTGCCCTACTAGCGGGGGCCCCATACGAGCAGTACTTC. As protein: CSALLAGAPYEQYF.

As regards this clonotype: Given the absence of the conserved phenylalanine or tryptophan at the CDR3 end, a read error is likely. The chain couples TRBV5-6 to TRBJ1-1, with D possibly TRBD1 on 6 matching bases. The CDR3 extends over 13 amino acids. Trimming left V 0 bases short and J 5 bases short, with 8 bases between. The germline CDR1 and CDR2 sequences are SGHDT and YYEEEE. In DNA, the CDR3 is TGTGCCAGCAGCTTGGACAGGGAGACTGAAGCTTTCTCT. This sequence encodes CASSLDRETEAFS.

The chain recombines TRBV10-2 with TRBJ1-2; TRBD1 might be the D (5 bases). Trimming stripped 4 bases from V and 6 bases from J, with 24 bases between. There are 17 residues in the CDR3. Germline values: CDR1 WSHSY, CDR2 SAAADI. Here the CDR3 reads CASSGGLSDNSRHGYTF. The CDR3 DNA follows: TGCGCCAGCAGTGGAGGTTTGTCGGACAACTCGCGCCATGGCTACACCTTC.

The rearrangement uses TRBV19 and TRBJ2-3, with D tentatively TRBD1 or TRBD2 (5 bases each). Germline V gene lookup returns CDR1 LNHDA and CDR2 SQIVND (reference sequence). The V end was cut by 6 bases, the J end by 6 bases, with 10 bases between. The CDR3 covers 12 residues. In DNA, the CDR3 is TGTGCCAGTAGGACGGGGCTGGATACGCAGTATTTT. Encoded protein: CASRTGLDTQYF.

On this clonotype: At one end the junction does not follow the germline gene, possibly because of a read error. The genes are TRBV4-3 and TRBJ2-2; no reliable D call. The V gene's germline CDR1 is LGHNA and CDR2 YSLEER. The CDR3 runs 15 residues. The CDR3 is CASSQDVVNTGELFF. For the CDR3, the DNA is TGTGCCAGCAGCCAAGATGTGGTTAACACCGGGGAGCTGTTTTTT.

On this clonotype itself: A much larger clone differs by one base, so this may be a read error. The CDR3 region is CSVDGTITEAFF. CDR3 nucleotides: TGCAGCGTTGACGGTACCATCACTGAAGCTTTCTTT. V usage is TRBV29-1 and J usage is TRBJ1-1; D is unclear. Germline loops: CDR1 SQVTM, CDR2 ANQGSEA. V dropped 3 bases and J dropped 4 bases, with 9 bases sitting between them. This CDR3 spans 12 amino acids.

As regards this clonotype: Mismatch with germline at one junction end may stem from a read error. The chain employs TRBV6-1 and TRBJ1-2; D call uncertain. CDR1 MNHNS and CDR2 SASEGT come from the germline V gene. CDR3 length: 13 amino acids. This chain's CDR3 is CASSEQIIYGYPF. In DNA, the CDR3 is TGTGCCAGCAGTGAGCAGATAATCTATGGCTACCCCTTC.

As to this clonotype: The conserved closing phenylalanine or tryptophan is absent in this CDR3, likely reflecting a read error. This chain links TRBV20-1 with TRBJ1-2; no clear D gene. The CDR3 is made up of 16 amino acids. The V end lost 3 bases, the J end lost 3 bases, and 20 bases lay between the germline ends. Germline V CDR1 and CDR2: DFQATT, SNEGSKA (reference sequence). The CDR3 is CSARDPGSIPDYGYTS. The CDR3 region has the DNA TGCAGTGCTAGGGACCCCGGGAGCATACCTGACTATGGCTACACCTCC.